This T cell receptor (beta chain) was captured in a study of blood T cell repertoires in COVID-19. Study summary: Collection of acute and convalescent COVID-19 samples took place in the United States, Italy and Spain. Sources were T cells, B-cell-depleted T cells, or PBMCs; the material itself was cDNA or gDNA.

J gave up 2 bases and V 5 bases, and 9 bases lay outside the gene matches. There are 14 residues in the CDR3. Germline values: CDR1 SQVTM, CDR2 ANQGSEA. Sequenced by immunoSEQ multiplex PCR; TCRdb stores in-frame clones only, minus some. The sample lists 410,000 or so clones, about nine tenths seen once, with around 1.5% in the top ten. Seattle's enrolled individuals joined amid active infection and were then monitored longitudinally. This clone was observed a few times. The sample consisted of peripheral blood. The chain is built from TRBV29-1 and TRBJ2-7; 7 bases fit TRBD2. The sequence came from a woman aged 40-49 years with COVID-19, enrolled during active disease. CDR3: CSVSLAGRAYEQYF. The CDR3 nucleotides read TGCAGCGTTTCATTAGCGGGCCGGGCCTACGAGCAGTACTTC.